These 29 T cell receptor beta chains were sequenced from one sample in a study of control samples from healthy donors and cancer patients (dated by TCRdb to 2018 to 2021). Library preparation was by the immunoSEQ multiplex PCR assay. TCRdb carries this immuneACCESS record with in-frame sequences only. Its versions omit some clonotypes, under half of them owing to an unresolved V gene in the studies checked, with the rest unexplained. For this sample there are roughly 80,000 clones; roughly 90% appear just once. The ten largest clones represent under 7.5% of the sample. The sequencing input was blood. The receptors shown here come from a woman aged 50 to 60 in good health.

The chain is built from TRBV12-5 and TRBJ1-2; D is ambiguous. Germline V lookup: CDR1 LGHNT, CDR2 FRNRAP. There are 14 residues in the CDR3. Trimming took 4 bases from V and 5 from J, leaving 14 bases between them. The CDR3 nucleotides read TGTGCTAGTGGTTCCCCCGGACGACCTTATGGCTACACCTTC. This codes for CASGSPGRPYGYTF.

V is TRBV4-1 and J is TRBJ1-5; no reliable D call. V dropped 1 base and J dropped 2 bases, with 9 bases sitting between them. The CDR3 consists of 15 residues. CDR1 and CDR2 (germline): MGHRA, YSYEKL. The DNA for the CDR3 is TGCGCCAGCAGCCAAGGTCTTTGGGGCAATCAGCCCCAGCATTTT. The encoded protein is CASSQGLWGNQPQHF.

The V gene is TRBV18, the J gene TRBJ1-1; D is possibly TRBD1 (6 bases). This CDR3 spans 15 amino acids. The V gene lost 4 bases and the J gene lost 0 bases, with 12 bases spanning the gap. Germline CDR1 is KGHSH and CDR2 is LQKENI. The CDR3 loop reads CASSQQGWVNTEAFF. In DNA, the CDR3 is TGTGCCAGCTCACAACAGGGTTGGGTGAACACTGAAGCTTTCTTT.

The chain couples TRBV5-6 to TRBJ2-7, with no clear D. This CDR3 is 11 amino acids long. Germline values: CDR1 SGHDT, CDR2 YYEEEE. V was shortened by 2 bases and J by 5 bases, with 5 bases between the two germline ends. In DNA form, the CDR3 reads TGTGCCAGCAGCTTCTTAAACGAGCAGTACTTC. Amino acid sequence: CASSFLNEQYF.

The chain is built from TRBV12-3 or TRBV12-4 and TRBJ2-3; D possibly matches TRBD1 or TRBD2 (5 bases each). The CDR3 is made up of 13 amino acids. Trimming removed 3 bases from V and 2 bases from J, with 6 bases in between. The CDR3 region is CASSLGPTDTQYF. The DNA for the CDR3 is TGTGCCAGCAGTTTGGGACCCACAGATACGCAGTATTTT.

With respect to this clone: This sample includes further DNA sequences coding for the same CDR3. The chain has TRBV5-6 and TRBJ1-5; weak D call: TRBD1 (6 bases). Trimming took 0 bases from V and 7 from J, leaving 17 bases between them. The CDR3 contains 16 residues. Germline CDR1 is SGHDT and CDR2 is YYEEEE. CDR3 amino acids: CASSLGGGGNRQPQHF. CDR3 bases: TGTGCCAGCAGCTTGGGTGGAGGGGGGAATCGCCAGCCCCAGCATTTT.

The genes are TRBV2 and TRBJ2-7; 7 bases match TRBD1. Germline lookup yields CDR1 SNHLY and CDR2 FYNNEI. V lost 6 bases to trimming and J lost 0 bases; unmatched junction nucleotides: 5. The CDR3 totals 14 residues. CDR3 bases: TGTGCCAGCAGGCGACAGGGAAACTCCTACGAGCAGTACTTC. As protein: CASRRQGNSYEQYF.

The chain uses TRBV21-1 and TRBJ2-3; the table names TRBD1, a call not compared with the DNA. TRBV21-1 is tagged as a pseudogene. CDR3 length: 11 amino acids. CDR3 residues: CASIPVDTQYF. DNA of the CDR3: TGTGCCAGCATTCCAGTAGATACGCAGTATTTT.

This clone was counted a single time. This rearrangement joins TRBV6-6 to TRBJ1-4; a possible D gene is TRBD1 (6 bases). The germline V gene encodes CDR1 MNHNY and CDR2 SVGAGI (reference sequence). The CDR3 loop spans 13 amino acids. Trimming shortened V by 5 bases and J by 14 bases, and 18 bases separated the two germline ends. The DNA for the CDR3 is TGTGCCAGCAGTCGGAGGACAGCCGATATCCTGTTTTTT. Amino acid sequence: CASSRRTADILFF.

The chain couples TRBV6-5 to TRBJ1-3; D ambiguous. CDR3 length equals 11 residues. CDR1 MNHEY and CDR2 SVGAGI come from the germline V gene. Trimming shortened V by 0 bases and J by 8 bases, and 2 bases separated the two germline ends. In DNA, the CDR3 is TGTGCCAGCAGTTACTCGGACACCATATATTTT. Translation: CASSYSDTIYF.

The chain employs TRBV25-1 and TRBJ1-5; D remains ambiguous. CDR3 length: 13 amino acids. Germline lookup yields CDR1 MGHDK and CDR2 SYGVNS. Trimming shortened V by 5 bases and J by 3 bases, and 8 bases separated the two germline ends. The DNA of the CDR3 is TGTGCCAGCAGTCGGGGTAACAATCAGCCCCAGCATTTT. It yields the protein CASSRGNNQPQHF. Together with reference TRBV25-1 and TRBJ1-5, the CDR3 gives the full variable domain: EADIYQTPRYLVIGTGKKITLECSQTMGHDKMYWYQQDPGMELHLIHYSYGVNSTEKGDLSSESTVSRIRTEHFPLTLESARPSHTSQYLCASSRGNNQPQHFGDGTRLSIL.

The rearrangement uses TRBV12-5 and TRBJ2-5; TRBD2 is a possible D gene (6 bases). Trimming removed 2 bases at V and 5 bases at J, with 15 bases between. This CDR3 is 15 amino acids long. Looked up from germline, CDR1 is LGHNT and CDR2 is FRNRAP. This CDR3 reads CASGLPSDGTETQYF. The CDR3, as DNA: TGTGCTAGTGGTTTGCCTAGCGATGGTACCGAGACCCAGTACTTC.

CDR3: CATLDARTAGNTIYF. The CDR3 coding sequence is TGTGCCACCCTCGACGCGCGGACAGCTGGAAACACCATATATTTT. The chain has TRBV19 and TRBJ1-3; D may be TRBD1 (6 bases). CDR1 is LNHDA and CDR2 is SQIVND in the germline V gene (reference sequence). This CDR3 spans 15 amino acids. Trimming stripped 10 bases from V and 2 bases from J, with 18 bases between.

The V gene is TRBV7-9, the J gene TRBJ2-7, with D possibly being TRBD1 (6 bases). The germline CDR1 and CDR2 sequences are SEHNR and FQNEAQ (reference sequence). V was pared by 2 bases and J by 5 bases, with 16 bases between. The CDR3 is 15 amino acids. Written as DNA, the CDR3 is TGTGCCAGCAGCTTAATCTTCACAGGGCAAAACGAGCAGTACTTC. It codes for CASSLIFTGQNEQYF. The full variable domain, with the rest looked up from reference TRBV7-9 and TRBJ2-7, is DTGVSQNPRHKITKRGQNVTFRCDPISEHNRLYWYRQTLGQGPEFLTYFQNEAQLEKSRLLSDRFSAERPKGSFSTLEIQRTEQGDSAMYLCASSLIFTGQNEQYFGPGTRLTVT.

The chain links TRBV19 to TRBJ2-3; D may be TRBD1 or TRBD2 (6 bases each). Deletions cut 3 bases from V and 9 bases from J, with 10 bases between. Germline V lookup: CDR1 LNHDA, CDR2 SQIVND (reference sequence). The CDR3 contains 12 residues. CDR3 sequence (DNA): TGTGCCAGTAGTATTGAGGGGGGCACGCAGTATTTT. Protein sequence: CASSIEGGTQYF.

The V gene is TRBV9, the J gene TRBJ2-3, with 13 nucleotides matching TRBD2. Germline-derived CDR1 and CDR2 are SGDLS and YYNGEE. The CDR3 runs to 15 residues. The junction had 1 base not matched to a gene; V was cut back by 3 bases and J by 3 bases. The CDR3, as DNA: TGTGCCAGCAGCGGGACTAGCGGGGGTACAGATACGCAGTATTTT. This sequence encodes CASSGTSGGTDTQYF.

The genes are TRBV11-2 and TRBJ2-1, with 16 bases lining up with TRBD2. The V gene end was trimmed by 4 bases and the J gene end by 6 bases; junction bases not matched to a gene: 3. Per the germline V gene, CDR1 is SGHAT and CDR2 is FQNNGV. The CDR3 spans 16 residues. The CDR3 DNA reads TGTGCCAGCAGCTCCGGGACTAGCGGGGGGGCCAATGAGCAGTTCTTC. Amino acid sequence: CASSSGTSGGANEQFF. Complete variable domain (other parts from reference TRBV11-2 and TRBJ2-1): EAGVAQSPRYKIIEKRQSVAFWCNPISGHATLYWYQQILGQGPKLLIQFQNNGVVDDSQLPKDRFSAERLKGVDSTLKIQPAKLEDSAVYLCASSSGTSGGANEQFFGPGTRLTVL.

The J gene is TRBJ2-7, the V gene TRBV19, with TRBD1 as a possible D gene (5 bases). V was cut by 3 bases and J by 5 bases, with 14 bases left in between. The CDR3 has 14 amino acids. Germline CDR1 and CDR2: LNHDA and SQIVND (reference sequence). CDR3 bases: TGTGCCAGTAGTATTTCCCAGGGTGGGAACGAGCAGTACTTC. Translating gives CASSISQGGNEQYF.

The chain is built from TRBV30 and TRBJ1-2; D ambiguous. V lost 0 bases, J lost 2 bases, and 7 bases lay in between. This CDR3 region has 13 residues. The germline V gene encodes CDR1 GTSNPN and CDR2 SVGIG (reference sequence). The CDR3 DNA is TGTGCCTGGAGTGTCAGCCTAAACTATGGCTACACCTTC. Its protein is CAWSVSLNYGYTF.

In nucleotides, the CDR3 is TGCGCCAGCACCATACTCCTTGGAGGGGGCAATGAGCAGTTCTTC. Protein product: CASTILLGGGNEQFF. V usage is TRBV5-1 and J usage is TRBJ2-1; D may correspond to TRBD1 or TRBD2 (6 bases each). The CDR3 covers 15 residues. Germline V gene sequence: CDR1 SGHRS, CDR2 YFSETQ. V was clipped by 6 bases and J by 6 bases, with 19 bases between them.

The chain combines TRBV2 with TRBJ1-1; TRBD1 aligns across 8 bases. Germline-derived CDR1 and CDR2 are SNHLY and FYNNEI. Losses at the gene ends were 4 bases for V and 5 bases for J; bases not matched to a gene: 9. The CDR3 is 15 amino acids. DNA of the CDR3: TGTGCCAGCAGTGTGGATGGCAGGGGGCCTACTGAAGCTTTCTTT. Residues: CASSVDGRGPTEAFF.

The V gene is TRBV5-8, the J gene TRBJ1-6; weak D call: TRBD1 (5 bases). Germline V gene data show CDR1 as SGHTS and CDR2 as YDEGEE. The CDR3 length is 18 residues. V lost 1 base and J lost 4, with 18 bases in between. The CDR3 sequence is CASSLLPGAVVYNSPLHF. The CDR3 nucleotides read TGTGCCAGCAGCTTGTTGCCTGGGGCGGTTGTGTATAATTCACCCCTCCACTTT.

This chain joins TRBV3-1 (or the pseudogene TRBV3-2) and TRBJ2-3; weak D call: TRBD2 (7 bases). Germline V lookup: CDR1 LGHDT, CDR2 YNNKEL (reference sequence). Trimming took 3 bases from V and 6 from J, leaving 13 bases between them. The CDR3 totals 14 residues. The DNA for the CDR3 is TGTGCCAGCAGCCAGAGGGGGGGCCTCGATACGCAGTATTTT. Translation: CASSQRGGLDTQYF.

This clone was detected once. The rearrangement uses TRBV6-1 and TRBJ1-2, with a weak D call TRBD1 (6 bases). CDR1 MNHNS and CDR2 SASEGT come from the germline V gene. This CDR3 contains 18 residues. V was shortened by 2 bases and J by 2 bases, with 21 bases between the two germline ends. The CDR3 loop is CASSEFFLGGGGNYGYTF. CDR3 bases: TGTGCCAGCAGTGAATTCTTCCTTGGCGGAGGGGGAAACTATGGCTACACCTTC.

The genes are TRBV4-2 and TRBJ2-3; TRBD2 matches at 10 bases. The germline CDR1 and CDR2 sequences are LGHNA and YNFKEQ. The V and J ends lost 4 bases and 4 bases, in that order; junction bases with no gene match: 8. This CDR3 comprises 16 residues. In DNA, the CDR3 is TGTGCCAGCAGCCTTACTAGCGGGGCGAGACCAGATACGCAGTATTTT. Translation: CASSLTSGARPDTQYF.

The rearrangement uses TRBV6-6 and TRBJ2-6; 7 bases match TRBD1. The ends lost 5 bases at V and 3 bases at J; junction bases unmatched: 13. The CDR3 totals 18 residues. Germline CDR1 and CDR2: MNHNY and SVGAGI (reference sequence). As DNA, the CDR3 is TGTGCCAGCAGTCGAAACGACAGGGTTTGGAATGGGGCCAACGTCCTGACTTTC. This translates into CASSRNDRVWNGANVLTF.

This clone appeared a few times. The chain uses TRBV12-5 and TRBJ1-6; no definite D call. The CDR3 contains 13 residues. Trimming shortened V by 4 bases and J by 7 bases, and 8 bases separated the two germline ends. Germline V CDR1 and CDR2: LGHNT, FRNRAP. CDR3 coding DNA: TGTGCTAGTGGTTCCACTACCAATTCACCCCTCCACTTT. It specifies CASGSTTNSPLHF.

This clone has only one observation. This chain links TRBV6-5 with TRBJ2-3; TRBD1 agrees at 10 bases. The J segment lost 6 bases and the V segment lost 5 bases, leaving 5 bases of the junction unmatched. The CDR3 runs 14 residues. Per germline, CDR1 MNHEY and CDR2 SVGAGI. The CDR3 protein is CASSRGTGDDTQYF. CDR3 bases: TGTGCCAGCAGTAGAGGGACAGGGGACGATACGCAGTATTTT.

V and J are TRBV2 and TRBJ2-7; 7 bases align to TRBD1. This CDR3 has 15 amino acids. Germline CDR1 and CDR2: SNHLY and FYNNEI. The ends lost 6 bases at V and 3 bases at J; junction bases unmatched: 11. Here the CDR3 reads CASREETGYLYEQYF. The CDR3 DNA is TGTGCCAGCAGGGAGGAGACAGGGTATCTCTACGAGCAGTACTTC.